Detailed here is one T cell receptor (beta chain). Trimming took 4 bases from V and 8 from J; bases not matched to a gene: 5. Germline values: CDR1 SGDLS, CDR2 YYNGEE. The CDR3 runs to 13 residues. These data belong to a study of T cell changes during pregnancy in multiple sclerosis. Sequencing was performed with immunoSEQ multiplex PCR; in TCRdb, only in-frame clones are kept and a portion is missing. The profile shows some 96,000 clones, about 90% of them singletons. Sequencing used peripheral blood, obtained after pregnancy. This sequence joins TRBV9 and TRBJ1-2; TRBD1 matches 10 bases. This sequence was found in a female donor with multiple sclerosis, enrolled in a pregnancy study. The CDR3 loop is CASSPGQGGGYTF. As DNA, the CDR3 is TGTGCCAGCAGCCCAGGACAGGGGGGCGGCTACACCTTC.